The 23 T cell receptor beta chains reported below all come from one sample, sequenced in a study of T cell responses to AZD1222 COVID-19 vaccine. Assay: immunoSEQ multiplex PCR; the TCRdb copy retains only in-frame clones and omits some. This sample has under 200,000 clones, with over 85% found just once. The sample consisted of peripheral blood, taken on day 0 of AZD1222 vaccination. The receptors originated from an adult in good health.

This rearrangement joins TRBV7-2 to TRBJ2-1; D remains unclear. The CDR3 runs to 16 residues. Germline CDR1 and CDR2: SGHTA and FQGNSA. V lost 5 bases and J lost 8, with 22 bases in between. CDR3 nucleotides: TGTGCCAGCAGCACCAGAGCGACCTCCGGAACATATGAGCAGTTCTTC. This codes for CASSTRATSGTYEQFF.

The V gene is TRBV2, the J gene TRBJ1-6; perhaps TRBD1 as D (6 bases). Germline V gene data show CDR1 as SNHLY and CDR2 as FYNNEI. With 7 bases removed from V and 7 bases from J, the gap between germline ends came to 17 bases. The CDR3 length is 15 residues. DNA for the CDR3: TGTGCCAGCACTAAACAGGGTTCTGACAATTCACCCCTCCACTTT. Translated: CASTKQGSDNSPLHF.

This sequence joins TRBV7-2 and TRBJ2-7; D gene unclear. Germline CDR1 is SGHTA and CDR2 is FQGNSA. V was shortened by 1 base and J by 1 base, with 14 bases between the two germline ends. CDR3 size: 16 residues. CDR3 region: CASSLGAGPISYEQYF. CDR3 nucleotide sequence: TGTGCCAGCAGCTTAGGAGCCGGGCCAATATCCTACGAGCAGTACTTC.

The chain links TRBV4-1 to TRBJ2-1; 7 bases fit TRBD2. Germline values: CDR1 MGHRA, CDR2 YSYEKL. The CDR3 is 16 residues long. The ends lost 1 base at V and 0 bases at J; junction bases unmatched: 3. The CDR3 loop reads CASSQAGTTSYNEQFF. Here the CDR3 DNA reads TGCGCCAGCAGCCAAGCCGGGACTACCTCCTACAATGAGCAGTTCTTC.

The V gene is TRBV29-1, the J gene TRBJ1-3; D is uncertain. Germline V CDR1 and CDR2: SQVTM, ANQGSEA. CDR3 length: 12 residues. V gave up 0 bases and J gave up 5 bases, with 5 bases separating them. CDR3 protein: CSVEDPRNTIYF. The CDR3 nucleotides are TGCAGCGTTGAAGATCCCAGAAACACCATATATTTT.

This clone was recorded once. V is TRBV28 and J is TRBJ1-5; D remains unclear. V was clipped by 3 bases and J by 6 bases, with 15 bases between them. Germline V gene sequence: CDR1 MDHEN, CDR2 SYDVKM. This CDR3 region has 15 residues. In DNA form, the CDR3 reads TGTGCCAGCAGTTTTATAATGCCAGGTCCTCAGCCCCAGCATTTT. Protein: CASSFIMPGPQPQHF. Complete variable domain (other parts from reference TRBV28 and TRBJ1-5): DVKVTQSSRYLVKRTGEKVFLECVQDMDHENMFWYRQDPGLGLRLIYFSYDVKMKEKGDIPEGYSVSREKKERFSLILESASTNQTSMYLCASSFIMPGPQPQHFGDGTRLSIL.

The chain combines TRBV6-5 with TRBJ2-2, with D uncertain. The CDR3 spans 12 residues. Trimming took 6 bases from V and 3 from J, leaving 5 bases between them. Germline V gives CDR1 MNHEY, CDR2 SVGAGI. The CDR3 DNA reads as TGTGCCAGCAGAGGCGACACCGGGGAGCTGTTTTTT. It yields the protein CASRGDTGELFF.

V usage is TRBV5-1 and J usage is TRBJ1-1, with D possibly being TRBD1 (5 bases). The CDR3 is 13 residues long. Trimming cost V 4 bases and J 0 bases, with 7 bases left between them. Germline V gene sequence: CDR1 SGHRS, CDR2 YFSETQ. The CDR3 DNA is TGCGCCAGCAGCCCAGGGCTGAACACTGAAGCTTTCTTT. Protein product: CASSPGLNTEAFF.

The chain has TRBV7-6 and TRBJ2-3; 9 nucleotides align to TRBD2. The germline CDR1 and CDR2 sequences are SGHVS and FNYEAQ. J was trimmed by 3 bases and V by 3 bases; bases with no gene match: 13. The CDR3 extends over 18 amino acids. The CDR3 DNA is TGTGCCAGCAGCTTCATAGGCGGGAGGGCCATTGGAACAGATACGCAGTATTTT. Protein product: CASSFIGGRAIGTDTQYF.

The gene calls are TRBV13 and TRBJ1-2, with a tentative D call TRBD1 (6 bases). Germline V gives CDR1 PRHDT, CDR2 FYEKMQ (reference sequence). The CDR3 totals 14 residues. V was pared by 3 bases and J by 4 bases, with 12 bases between. CDR3 nucleotide sequence: TGTGCCAGCAGCTTGGTAGGGGGGAGCTATGGCTACACCTTC. The encoded protein is CASSLVGGSYGYTF. The variable domain in full, completed from reference TRBV13 and TRBJ1-2, reads AAGVIQSPRHLIKEKRETATLKCYPIPRHDTVYWYQQGPGQDPQFLISFYEKMQSDKGSIPDRFSAQQFSDYHSELNMSSLELGDSALYFCASSLVGGSYGYTFGSGTRLTVV.

The chain couples TRBV7-9 to TRBJ2-1; D is uncertain. V lost 5 bases to trimming and J lost 7 bases, with 15 bases between them. This CDR3 has 14 amino acids. Germline V gene data show CDR1 as SEHNR and CDR2 as FQNEAQ (reference sequence). The CDR3: CASSPQPGVNEQFF. The CDR3 coding sequence is TGTGCCAGCAGCCCTCAACCTGGTGTGAATGAGCAGTTCTTC.

The chain has TRBV18 and TRBJ2-3; tentatively, D is TRBD1 (6 bases). This CDR3 comprises 17 residues. V was pared by 4 bases and J by 1 base, with 18 bases between. The germline V gene encodes CDR1 KGHSH and CDR2 LQKENI. The CDR3 coding sequence is TGTGCCAGCTCACGAATGATACAGGGATTCGGCACAGATACGCAGTATTTT. It codes for CASSRMIQGFGTDTQYF.

This chain uses TRBV30 with TRBJ2-7, with 7 bases lining up with TRBD1. This CDR3 comprises 13 residues. V lost 2 bases, J lost 3 bases, and 4 bases stayed unmatched. Germline CDR1 and CDR2: GTSNPN and SVGIG (reference sequence). The CDR3 sequence is CAWSYAGGYEQYF. Written as DNA, the CDR3 is TGTGCCTGGAGTTACGCAGGGGGCTACGAGCAGTACTTC.

The rearrangement links TRBV10-1 to TRBJ2-7; D is perhaps TRBD1 (6 bases). The CDR3 sequence is 13 residues long. The germline CDR1 and CDR2 sequences are WNHNN and SYGVQD (reference sequence). The V gene lost 3 bases and the J gene lost 2 bases, with 8 bases spanning the gap. The CDR3 protein is CASSDGQTYEQYF. CDR3 bases: TGCGCCAGCAGTGATGGACAGACCTACGAGCAGTACTTC.

V is TRBV7-9 and J is TRBJ1-2, with 7 nucleotides matching TRBD1. The V and J ends lost 2 bases and 3 bases, in that order; junction bases with no gene match: 6. The CDR3 extends over 15 amino acids. The V gene's germline CDR1 is SEHNR and CDR2 FQNEAQ (reference sequence). CDR3 in amino acids: CASSLSGQADYGYTF. As DNA, the CDR3 is TGTGCCAGCAGCTTATCTGGACAGGCGGACTATGGCTACACCTTC.

This chain's CDR3 is CSGAEGGPEAFF. CDR3 nucleotides: TGCAGCGGTGCCGAAGGGGGACCCGAAGCTTTCTTT. The rearrangement uses TRBV29-1 and TRBJ1-1; TRBD1 might be the D (6 bases). The germline gives CDR1 SQVTM, CDR2 ANQGSEA. Trimming took off 7 bases at V and 8 bases at J, with 17 bases between the two ends. CDR3 length equals 12 residues.

The chain recombines TRBV30 with TRBJ2-5; D possibly corresponds to TRBD2 (5 bases). The CDR3 has 11 amino acids. Germline V CDR1 and CDR2: GTSNPN, SVGIG (reference sequence). Between the trimmed V and J ends, which lost 3 bases and 5 bases, there was a span of 7 bases. The CDR3 DNA is TGTGCCTGGAGCCGAGGGGAGACCCAGTACTTC. Translation gives CAWSRGETQYF.

The chain links TRBV5-6 to TRBJ2-1, with 7 bases matching TRBD1. Germline V CDR1 and CDR2: SGHDT, YYEEEE. This CDR3 comprises 16 residues. The junction had 8 bases not matched to a gene; V was cut back by 3 bases and J by 2 bases. This chain's CDR3 is CASSSAGTETYNEQFF. The DNA of the CDR3 is TGTGCCAGCAGCTCTGCCGGGACAGAGACCTACAATGAGCAGTTCTTC.

This chain uses TRBV5-1 with TRBJ1-2; D might be TRBD1 (6 bases). This CDR3 is built from 14 residues. Looked up from germline, CDR1 is SGHRS and CDR2 is YFSETQ. V lost 4 bases to trimming and J lost 8 bases, with 18 bases between them. Here the CDR3 reads CASSHGRTGQGYTF. The CDR3 DNA sequence: TGCGCCAGCAGCCATGGGAGAACGGGACAAGGCTACACCTTC.

This chain connects TRBV5-1 to TRBJ1-2; 8 nucleotides agree with TRBD1. This CDR3 contains 12 residues. V gave up 4 bases and J gave up 8 bases; unmatched junction bases: 4. CDR1 is SGHRS and CDR2 is YFSETQ in the germline V gene. The CDR3 spells CASSATGVGYTF. CDR3 bases: TGCGCCAGCAGCGCGACAGGGGTCGGCTACACCTTC. Variable domain in full (rest from reference TRBV5-1 and TRBJ1-2): KAGVTQTPRYLIKTRGQQVTLSCSPISGHRSVSWYQQTPGQGLQFLFEYFSETQRNKGNFPGRFSGRQFSNSRSEMNVSTLELGDSALYLCASSATGVGYTFGSGTRLTVV.

This chain uses TRBV5-1 with TRBJ1-1; D gene uncertain. The ends were cut back, 5 bases at V and 4 bases at J, with 12 bases in the middle. CDR1 and CDR2 from the germline V gene are SGHRS and YFSETQ. This CDR3 comprises 13 residues. For the CDR3, the DNA is TGCGCCAGCAGATTAGGGCCCTCCACTGAAGCTTTCTTT. It yields the protein CASRLGPSTEAFF.

The chain combines TRBV5-8 with TRBJ1-5; 7 nucleotides agree with TRBD1. CDR3 length equals 15 residues. Looked up from germline, CDR1 is SGHTS and CDR2 is YDEGEE. V lost 0 bases and J lost 1; bases outside the gene matches: 1. CDR3 sequence (DNA): TGTGCCAGCAGCTTGGGACAGGGAAGCAATCAGCCCCAGCATTTT. Its translation: CASSLGQGSNQPQHF. Full variable domain (outside the CDR3, taken from reference TRBV5-8 and TRBJ1-5): EAGVTQSPTHLIKTRGQQATLRCSPISGHTSVYWYQQALGLGLQFLLWYDEGEERNRGNFPPRFSGRQFPNYSSELNVNALELEDSALYLCASSLGQGSNQPQHFGDGTRLSIL.

The chain carries TRBV3-1 (or the pseudogene TRBV3-2) and TRBJ2-1, with 9 bases aligning to TRBD2. CDR1 and CDR2 (germline): LGHDT, YNNKEL (reference sequence). The ends lost 1 base at V and 4 bases at J; junction bases unmatched: 11. There are 18 residues in the CDR3. In DNA form, the CDR3 reads TGTGCCAGCAGCCAAGGACTTTTTAGCGGGGGACTTTACAATGAGCAGTTCTTC. It is translated as CASSQGLFSGGLYNEQFF.